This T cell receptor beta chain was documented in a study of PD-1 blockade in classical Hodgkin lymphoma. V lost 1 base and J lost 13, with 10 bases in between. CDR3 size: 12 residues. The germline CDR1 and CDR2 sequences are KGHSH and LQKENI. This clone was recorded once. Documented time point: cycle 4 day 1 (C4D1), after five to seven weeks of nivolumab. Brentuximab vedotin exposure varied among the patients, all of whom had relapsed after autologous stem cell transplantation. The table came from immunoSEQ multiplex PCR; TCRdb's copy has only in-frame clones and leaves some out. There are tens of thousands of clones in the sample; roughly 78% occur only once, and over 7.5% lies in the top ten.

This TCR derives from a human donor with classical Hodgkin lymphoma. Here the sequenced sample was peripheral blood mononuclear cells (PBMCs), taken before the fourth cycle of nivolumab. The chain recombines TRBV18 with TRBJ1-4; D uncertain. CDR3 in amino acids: CASSPQGVGLFF. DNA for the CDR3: TGTGCCAGCTCACCACAGGGAGTTGGACTGTTTTTT.